This TCR beta chain was retrieved from a study of blood T cell repertoires in COVID-19. The CDR3 sequence is 16 residues long. Germline-derived CDR1 and CDR2 are PRHDT and FYEKMQ (reference sequence). The ends lost 1 base at V and 4 bases at J; junction bases unmatched: 3. Measured with immunoSEQ multiplex PCR; TCRdb has only the in-frame clones, and not every one. The sample includes around 280,000 clones, about 86% of them seen just once. Sequenced: peripheral blood. The rearrangement uses TRBV13 and TRBJ2-2; 10 bases map to TRBD1. This clonotype was obtained from a woman aged 25 to 45 who had recovered from COVID-19. The CDR3 DNA is TGTGCCAGCAGCTTAGTGGGACAGGGGACCACCGGGGAGCTGTTTTTT. It specifies CASSLVGQGTTGELFF.